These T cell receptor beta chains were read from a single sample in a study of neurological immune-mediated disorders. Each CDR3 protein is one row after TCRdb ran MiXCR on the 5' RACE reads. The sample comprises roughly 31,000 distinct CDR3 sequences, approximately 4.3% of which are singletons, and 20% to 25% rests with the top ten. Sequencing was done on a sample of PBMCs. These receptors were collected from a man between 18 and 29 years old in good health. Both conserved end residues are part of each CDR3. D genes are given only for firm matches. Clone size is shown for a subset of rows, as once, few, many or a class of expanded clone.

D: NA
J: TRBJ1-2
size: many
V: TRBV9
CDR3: CASSVAWDVRYGYTF
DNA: TGTGCCAGCAGCGTAGCTTGGGATGTGCGGTATGGCTACACCTTC

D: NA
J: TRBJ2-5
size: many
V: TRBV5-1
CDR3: CASMAGETQYF
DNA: TGCGCCAGCATGGCCGGCGAGACCCAGTACTTC

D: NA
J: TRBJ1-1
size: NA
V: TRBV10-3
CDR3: CAIRGSDTEAFF
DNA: TGTGCCATCAGGGGGTCAGACACTGAAGCTTTCTTT

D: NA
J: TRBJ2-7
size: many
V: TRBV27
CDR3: CASSTWGSLGEQYF
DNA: TGTGCCAGCAGTACGTGGGGTTCTCTGGGAGAGCAGTACTTC

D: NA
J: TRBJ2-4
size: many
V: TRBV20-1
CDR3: CSAPQSGKNIQYF
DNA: TGCAGTGCACCACAGTCGGGCAAAAACATTCAGTACTTC

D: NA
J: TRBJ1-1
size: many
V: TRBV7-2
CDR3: CASLGRGGGTEAFF
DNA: TGTGCCAGCCTTGGGAGGGGTGGAGGGACTGAAGCTTTCTTT

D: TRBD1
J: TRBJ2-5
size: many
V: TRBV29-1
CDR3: CSVWTGGQETQYF
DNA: TGCAGCGTTTGGACAGGGGGCCAAGAGACCCAGTACTTC

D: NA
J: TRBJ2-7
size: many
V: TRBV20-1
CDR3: CSAMTGMGGQYF
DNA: TGCAGTGCTATGACAGGGATGGGAGGGCAGTACTTC

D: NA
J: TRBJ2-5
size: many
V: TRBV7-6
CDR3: CEEGETQYF
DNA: TGTGAGGAGGGGGAGACCCAGTACTTC

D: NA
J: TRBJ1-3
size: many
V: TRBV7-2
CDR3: CASSFVSRLSGNTIYF
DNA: TGTGCCAGCAGCTTCGTCAGCCGGCTCTCTGGAAACACCATATATTTT

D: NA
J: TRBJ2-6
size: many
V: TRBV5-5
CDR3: CASSFVFRSSGANVLTF
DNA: TGTGCCAGCAGCTTTGTTTTCAGAAGCTCTGGGGCCAACGTCCTGACTTTC

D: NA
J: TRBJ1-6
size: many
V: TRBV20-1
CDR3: CSARAAGKGYNSPLHF
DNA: TGCAGTGCTAGAGCGGCAGGGAAAGGCTATAATTCACCCCTCCACTTT

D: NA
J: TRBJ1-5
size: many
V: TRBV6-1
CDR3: CASSEQQASNQPQHF
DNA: TGTGCCAGCAGTGAACAACAGGCTAGCAATCAGCCCCAGCATTTT

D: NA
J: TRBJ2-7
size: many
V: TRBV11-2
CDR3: CVSSLGEQYF
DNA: TGTGTCAGCAGCTTAGGCGAGCAGTACTTC

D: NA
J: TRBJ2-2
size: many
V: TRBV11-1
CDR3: CASSRGAGELFF
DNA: TGTGCCAGCAGCCGCGGGGCCGGGGAGCTGTTTTTT

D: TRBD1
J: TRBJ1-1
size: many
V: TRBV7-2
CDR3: CASSPDRDYLVGTEAFF
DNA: TGTGCCAGCAGCCCTGACAGGGATTATCTTGTAGGCACTGAAGCTTTCTTT

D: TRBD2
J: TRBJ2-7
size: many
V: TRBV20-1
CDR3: CSAPSGVYEQYF
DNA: TGCAGTGCCCCTAGCGGGGTGTACGAGCAGTACTTC

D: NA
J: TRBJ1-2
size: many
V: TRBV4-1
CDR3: CASSQGSDTGTINYGYTF
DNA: TGCGCCAGCAGCCAAGGTTCTGATACGGGAACTATCAACTATGGCTACACCTTC

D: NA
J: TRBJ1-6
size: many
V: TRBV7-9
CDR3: CASSFDGRFKSPLHF
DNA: TGTGCCAGCAGCTTTGACGGACGGTTTAAGTCACCCCTCCACTTT

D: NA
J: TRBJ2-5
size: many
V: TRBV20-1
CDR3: CSARDPLSRVGETQYF
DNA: TGCAGTGCTAGAGACCCCCTATCCCGGGTAGGGGAGACCCAGTACTTC

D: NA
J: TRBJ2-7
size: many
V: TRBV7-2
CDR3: CASSRDTYEQYF
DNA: TGTGCCAGCAGTCGGGACACCTACGAGCAGTACTTC

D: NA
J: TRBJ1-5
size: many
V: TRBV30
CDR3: CAWSGTNQPQHF
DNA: TGTGCCTGGAGTGGTACCAATCAGCCCCAGCATTTT

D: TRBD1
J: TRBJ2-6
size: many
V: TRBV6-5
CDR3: CASSPQGAVSGANVLTF
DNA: TGTGCCAGCAGTCCACAGGGGGCGGTTTCTGGGGCCAACGTCCTGACTTTC

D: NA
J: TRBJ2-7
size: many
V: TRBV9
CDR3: CASSPWGSSYEQYF
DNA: TGTGCCAGCAGCCCTTGGGGGAGCTCCTACGAGCAGTACTTC

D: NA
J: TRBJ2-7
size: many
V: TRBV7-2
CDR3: CASSLVILGEQYF
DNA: TGTGCCAGCAGCTTAGTGATCCTGGGGGAGCAGTACTTC

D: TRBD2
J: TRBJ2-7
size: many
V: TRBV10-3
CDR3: CAISESGGFLEQYF
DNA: TGTGCCATCAGTGAGTCGGGGGGGTTCCTCGAGCAGTACTTC

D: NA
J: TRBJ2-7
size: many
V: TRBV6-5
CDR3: CASSSIQASYEQYF
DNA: TGTGCCAGCAGTTCAATACAGGCTTCCTACGAGCAGTACTTC

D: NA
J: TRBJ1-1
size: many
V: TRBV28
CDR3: CASSLVNTEAFF
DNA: TGTGCCAGCAGTCTCGTGAACACTGAAGCTTTCTTT

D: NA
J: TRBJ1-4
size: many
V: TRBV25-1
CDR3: CASSGTRGANEKLFF
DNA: TGTGCCAGCAGCGGGACGCGGGGTGCCAATGAAAAACTGTTTTTT

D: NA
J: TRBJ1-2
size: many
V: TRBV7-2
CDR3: CASSSAPSTVSNYGYTF
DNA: TGTGCCAGCAGCTCCGCCCCCTCTACGGTCTCTAACTATGGCTACACCTTC

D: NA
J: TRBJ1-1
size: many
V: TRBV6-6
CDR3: CASTEGYGTEAFF
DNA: TGTGCCAGCACGGAGGGATATGGGACTGAAGCTTTCTTT

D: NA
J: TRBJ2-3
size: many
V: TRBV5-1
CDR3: CASRVQVSSSTDTQYF
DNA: TGCGCCAGCAGGGTCCAGGTCTCTTCTAGCACAGATACGCAGTATTTT

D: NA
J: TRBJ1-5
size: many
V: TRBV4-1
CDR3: CASSQEGAQPQHF
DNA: TGCGCCAGCAGCCAAGAGGGGGCCCAGCCCCAGCATTTT

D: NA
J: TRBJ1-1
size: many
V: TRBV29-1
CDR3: CSVAGLREDTEAFF
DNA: TGCAGCGTCGCGGGACTGCGAGAGGACACTGAAGCTTTCTTT

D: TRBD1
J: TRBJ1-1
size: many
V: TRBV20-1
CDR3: CSSPFSQGAEAFF
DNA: TGCAGTTCACCCTTCTCACAGGGGGCTGAAGCTTTCTTT

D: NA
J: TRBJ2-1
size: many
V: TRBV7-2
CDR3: CASSSPIYDEQFF
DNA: TGTGCCAGCAGCTCCCCTATCTATGATGAGCAGTTCTTC

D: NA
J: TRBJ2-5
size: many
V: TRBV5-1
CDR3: CASGFSREWETQYF
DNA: TGCGCCAGCGGGTTCTCCAGGGAGTGGGAGACCCAGTACTTC

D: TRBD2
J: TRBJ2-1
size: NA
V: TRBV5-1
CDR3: CASSLYGGGAYEQFF
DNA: TGCGCAAGCAGCTTGTACGGCGGGGGGGCCTATGAGCAGTTCTTC

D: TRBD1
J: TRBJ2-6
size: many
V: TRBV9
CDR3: CASSAGQSSGANVLTF
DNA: TGTGCCAGCAGCGCGGGACAGAGCTCTGGGGCCAACGTCCTGACTTTC

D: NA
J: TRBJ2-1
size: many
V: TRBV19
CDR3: CASKGYPSYNEQFF
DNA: TGTGCCAGTAAGGGCTACCCCTCCTACAATGAGCAGTTCTTC

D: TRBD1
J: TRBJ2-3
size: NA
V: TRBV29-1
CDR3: CSVQRDSHTDTQYF
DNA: TGCAGCGTCCAACGGGACAGTCATACGGATACGCAGTATTTT

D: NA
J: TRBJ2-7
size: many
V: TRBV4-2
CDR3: CASSQEFMGDEQYF
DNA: TGTGCCAGCAGCCAAGAATTTATGGGGGACGAGCAGTACTTC

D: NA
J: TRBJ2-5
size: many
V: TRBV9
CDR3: CASSVDSVGETQYF
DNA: TGTGCCAGCAGCGTCGACAGTGTCGGTGAGACCCAGTACTTC

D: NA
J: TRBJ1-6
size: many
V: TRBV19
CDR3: CASSIPGRTANSPLHF
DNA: TGTGCCAGTAGTATCCCCGGGAGGACCGCGAATTCACCCCTCCACTTT

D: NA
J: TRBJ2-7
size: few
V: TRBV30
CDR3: CAWMEGNHYEQYF
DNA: TGTGCCTGGATGGAGGGGAACCACTACGAGCAGTACTTC

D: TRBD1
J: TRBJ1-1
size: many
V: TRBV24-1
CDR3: CATSDLLRDSMNTEAFF
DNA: TGTGCCACCAGTGATTTACTGCGGGACAGTATGAACACTGAAGCTTTCTTT

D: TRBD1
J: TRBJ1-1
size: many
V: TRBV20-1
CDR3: CSAGDRGPRTEAFF
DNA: TGCAGTGCTGGCGACAGGGGGCCTAGGACTGAAGCTTTCTTT

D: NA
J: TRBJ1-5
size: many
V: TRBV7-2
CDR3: CASSLDSGSNQPQHF
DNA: TGTGCCAGCAGCTTAGATTCGGGCAGCAATCAGCCCCAGCATTTT

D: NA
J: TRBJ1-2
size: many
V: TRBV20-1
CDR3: CSAPLRLYGYTF
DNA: TGCAGTGCCCCTTTAAGGCTCTATGGCTACACCTTC

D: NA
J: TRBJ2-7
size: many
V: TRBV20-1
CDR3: CSAKIPVSYEQYF
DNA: TGCAGTGCTAAAATACCAGTTTCCTACGAGCAGTACTTC

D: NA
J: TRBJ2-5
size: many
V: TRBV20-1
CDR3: CSARDRQAGETQYF
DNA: TGCAGTGCTAGAGATCGCCAGGCCGGGGAGACCCAGTACTTC

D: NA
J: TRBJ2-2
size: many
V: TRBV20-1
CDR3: CSATVPGANTGELFF
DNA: TGCAGTGCTACGGTTCCGGGGGCGAACACCGGGGAGCTGTTTTTT

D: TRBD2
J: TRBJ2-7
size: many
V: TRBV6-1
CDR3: CASSDRGGVHYEQYF
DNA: TGTGCCAGCAGCGACCGCGGGGGGGTGCACTACGAGCAGTACTTC